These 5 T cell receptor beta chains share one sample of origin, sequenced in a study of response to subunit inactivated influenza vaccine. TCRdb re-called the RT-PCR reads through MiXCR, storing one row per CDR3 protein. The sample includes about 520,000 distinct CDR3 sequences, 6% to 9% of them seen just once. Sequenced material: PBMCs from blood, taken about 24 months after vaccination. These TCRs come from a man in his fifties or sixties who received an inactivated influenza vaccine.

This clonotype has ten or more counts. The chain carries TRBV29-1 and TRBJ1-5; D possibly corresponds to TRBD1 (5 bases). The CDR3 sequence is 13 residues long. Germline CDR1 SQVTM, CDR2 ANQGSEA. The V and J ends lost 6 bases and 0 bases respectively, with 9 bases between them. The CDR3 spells CSVRENSNQPQHF. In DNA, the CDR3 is TGCAGCGTCAGGGAGAATAGCAATCAGCCCCAGCATTTT.

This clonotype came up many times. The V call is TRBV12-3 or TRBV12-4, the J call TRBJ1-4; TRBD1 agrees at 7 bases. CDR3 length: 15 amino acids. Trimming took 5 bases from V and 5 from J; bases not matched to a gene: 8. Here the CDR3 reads CASSPRGQKNEKLFF. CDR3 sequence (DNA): TGTGCCAGCAGTCCCCGGGGACAGAAGAATGAAAAACTGTTTTTT.

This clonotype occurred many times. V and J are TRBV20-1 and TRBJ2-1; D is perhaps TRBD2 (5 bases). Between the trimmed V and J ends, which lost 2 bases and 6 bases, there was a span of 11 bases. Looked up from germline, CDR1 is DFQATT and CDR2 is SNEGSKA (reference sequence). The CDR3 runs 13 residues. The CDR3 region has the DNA TGCAGTGCTAGACACCAACTAGTCAATGAGCAGTTCTTC. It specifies CSARHQLVNEQFF.

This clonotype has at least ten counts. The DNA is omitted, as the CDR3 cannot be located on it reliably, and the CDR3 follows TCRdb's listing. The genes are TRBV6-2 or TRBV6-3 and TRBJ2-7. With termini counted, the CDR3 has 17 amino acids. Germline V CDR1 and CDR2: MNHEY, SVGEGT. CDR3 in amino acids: CASTRSNPTSSTSGPYF.

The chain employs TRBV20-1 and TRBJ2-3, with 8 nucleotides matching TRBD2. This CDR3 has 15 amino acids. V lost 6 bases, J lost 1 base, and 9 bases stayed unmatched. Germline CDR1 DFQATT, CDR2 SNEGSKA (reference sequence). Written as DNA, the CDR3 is TGCAGTGCCCAACCGGGGGGGGCAGGCACAGATACGCAGTATTTT. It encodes CSAQPGGAGTDTQYF.